The next 15 T cell receptor beta chains were all read from a single sample in a study of OX40 agonist ivuxolimab in advanced cancers. TCRdb's copy holds only in-frame clones and misses some; the assay was immunoSEQ multiplex PCR. The table has some 50,000 clones, roughly nine tenths seen once. The specimen comprised CD4+ or CD8+ T cells sorted from blood, sampled in a trial of the OX40 agonist ivuxolimab. These receptors were obtained from an adult with an advanced solid tumor such as melanoma, head and neck, liver or kidney cancer.

With regard to this clone: The same CDR3 is also encoded by other DNA sequences in this sample. The CDR3 is CASSYSRGTDTQYF. CDR3 DNA: TGTGCCAGCAGTTACTCAAGGGGGACAGATACGCAGTATTTT. The rearrangement uses TRBV6-5 and TRBJ2-3; D is perhaps TRBD1 (6 bases). The V and J ends lost 0 bases and 3 bases respectively, with 7 bases between them. Germline V gene lookup returns CDR1 MNHEY and CDR2 SVGAGI. The CDR3 length is 14 residues.

This chain connects TRBV6-1 to TRBJ1-5; no clear D gene. Germline V gene data show CDR1 as MNHNS and CDR2 as SASEGT. The CDR3 is 16 amino acids. The V end lost 1 base, the J end lost 1 base, and 11 bases lay between the germline ends. For the CDR3, the DNA is TGTGCCAGCAGTGAAGGCCTCGGAGTGAGCAATCAGCCCCAGCATTTT. This encodes CASSEGLGVSNQPQHF.

The chain carries TRBV4-1 and TRBJ1-5, with unresolved D. V was pared by 0 bases and J by 2 bases, with 17 bases between. The CDR3 consists of 18 residues. Per germline, CDR1 MGHRA and CDR2 YSYEKL. CDR3 loop: CASSQDFGHIVGNQPQHF. Here the CDR3 DNA reads TGCGCCAGCAGCCAAGATTTCGGGCACATTGTGGGCAATCAGCCCCAGCATTTT.

The chain has TRBV9 and TRBJ2-2; D is unresolved. Germline V lookup: CDR1 SGDLS, CDR2 YYNGEE. This CDR3 contains 14 residues. Trimming took off 0 bases at V and 6 bases at J, with 9 bases between the two ends. CDR3 region: CASSVGVKAGELFF. Here the CDR3 DNA reads TGTGCCAGCAGCGTAGGTGTGAAGGCCGGGGAGCTGTTTTTT.

The gene calls are TRBV5-1 and TRBJ2-3; 9 nucleotides match TRBD1. V trimming: 4 bases; J trimming: 1 base; junction bases outside the gene matches: 7. The CDR3 totals 16 residues. Germline CDR1 reads SGHRS; CDR2 reads YFSETQ. The CDR3 DNA sequence: TGCGCCAGCAGCGCCCGGGACAGGGCCGGCACAGATACGCAGTATTTT. Its protein is CASSARDRAGTDTQYF.

The chain links TRBV6-6 to TRBJ2-7; D gene unclear. This CDR3 is 13 amino acids long. Germline-derived CDR1 and CDR2 are MNHNY and SVGAGI (reference sequence). With 0 bases removed from V and 7 bases from J, the gap between germline ends came to 10 bases. CDR3 coding DNA: TGTGCCAGCAGTTACTCTAGGATTGGGGAGCAGTACTTC. Its protein is CASSYSRIGEQYF.

This clone was observed once. The J gene is TRBJ1-5, the V gene TRBV9; D is unresolved. Deletions cut 4 bases from V and 2 bases from J, with 10 bases between. The CDR3 consists of 14 residues. CDR1 and CDR2 (germline): SGDLS, YYNGEE. In DNA, the CDR3 is TGTGCCAGCAGCTTATCGTTTGGCAATCAGCCCCAGCATTTT. It yields the protein CASSLSFGNQPQHF.

This sequence joins TRBV18 and TRBJ2-1; TRBD1 aligns across 7 bases. CDR3 size: 17 residues. Germline assignment: CDR1 KGHSH and CDR2 LQKENI. V trimming: 3 bases; J trimming: 1 base; junction bases outside the gene matches: 9. The CDR3 nucleotides read TGTGCCAGCTCACCTGATTACAGGGGATCGTCCTACAATGAGCAGTTCTTC. Protein: CASSPDYRGSSYNEQFF.

The gene calls are TRBV19 and TRBJ2-1, with D perhaps assigned TRBD1 or TRBD2 (5 bases each). The CDR3 has 14 amino acids. Germline V gene sequence: CDR1 LNHDA, CDR2 SQIVND (reference sequence). Trimming removed 9 bases from V and 1 base from J, with 13 bases in between. CDR3 residues: CASKRGVSYNEQFF. The CDR3 nucleotides are TGTGCCAGCAAGAGGGGCGTTTCCTACAATGAGCAGTTCTTC.

This chain uses TRBV2 with TRBJ2-3; D is unclear. This CDR3 contains 13 residues. Trimming took 6 bases from V and 2 from J, leaving 9 bases between them. Germline CDR1 SNHLY, CDR2 FYNNEI. The CDR3 sequence: CASREFPTDTQYF. The CDR3 DNA reads TGTGCCAGCAGGGAGTTCCCCACAGATACGCAGTATTTT. Full variable domain (rest looked up from reference TRBV2 and TRBJ2-3): EPEVTQTPSHQVTQMGQEVILRCVPISNHLYFYWYRQILGQKVEFLVSFYNNEISEKSEIFDDQFSVERPDGSNFTLKIRSTKLEDSAMYFCASREFPTDTQYFGPGTRLTVL.

This chain links TRBV5-6 with TRBJ1-4; D remains ambiguous. This CDR3 has 14 amino acids. The V end lost 0 bases, the J end lost 5 bases, and 8 bases lay between the germline ends. The germline gives CDR1 SGHDT, CDR2 YYEEEE. CDR3 sequence reads: CASSLVSGNEKLFF. CDR3 DNA: TGTGCCAGCAGCTTGGTATCTGGGAATGAAAAACTGTTTTTT.

The chain carries TRBV7-9 and TRBJ1-2; TRBD1 matches 8 bases. This CDR3 comprises 14 residues. CDR1 SEHNR and CDR2 FQNEAQ come from the germline V gene (reference sequence). Unmatched junction bases numbered 6, after V lost 6 bases and J lost 3 bases. CDR3 nucleotides: TGTGCCAGCAGTGGACAGGGTTTAGACTATGGCTACACCTTC. It yields the protein CASSGQGLDYGYTF.

This clone was counted only a few times. The V gene is TRBV6-5, the J gene TRBJ1-6; tentative D call: TRBD1 (6 bases). CDR3 length: 14 residues. CDR1 MNHEY and CDR2 SVGAGI come from the germline V gene. V lost 6 bases to trimming and J lost 8 bases, with 14 bases between them. CDR3 loop: CASSPQGRDSPLHF. CDR3 sequence (DNA): TGTGCCAGCAGCCCACAGGGTCGTGATTCACCCCTCCACTTT.

The chain combines TRBV5-4 with TRBJ2-2, with a possible D match to TRBD2 (5 bases). V lost 4 bases and J lost 7, with 11 bases in between. Germline V gene lookup returns CDR1 SGHNT and CDR2 YYREEE (reference sequence). This CDR3 is 13 amino acids long. CDR3 protein: CASSPDGDGELFF. DNA for the CDR3: TGTGCCAGCAGCCCTGACGGGGACGGGGAGCTGTTTTTT.

The chain links TRBV7-8 to TRBJ2-5, with a tentative D call TRBD1 (5 bases). CDR3 length equals 15 residues. Germline values: CDR1 SGHVS, CDR2 FQNEAQ. V lost 2 bases, J lost 1 base, and 11 bases lay in between. This CDR3 reads CASSLQATVQETQYF. The CDR3 region has the DNA TGTGCCAGCAGCTTACAGGCGACAGTCCAAGAGACCCAGTACTTC.